This T cell receptor beta chain was recovered during a study of T cell responses to AZD1222 COVID-19 vaccine (dated by TCRdb to the early 2020s). For context, the study as a whole: AZD1222 recipients whose second dose came at about 4 weeks and those whose second dose came at about 12 weeks were combined into one group, since spike-specific TCR depth and breadth did not differ between the two schedules. TCR sequencing covered over 230 trial participants: 200 to 220 given two doses of AZD1222 and 26 given two doses of MenACWY control vaccine. Trial participants were enrolled by age into subgroups of 18-55, 56-69 and 70-plus years, and around 150, 28 and 57 TCR-sequenced participants, respectively, were included in these subgroups. Overall study outcomes, separate from this receptor: Participants were mostly white British, with more females than males. The authors suggested clonal diversity may have been underestimated. No day 14 peak-response samples were available, so repertoires were characterized only after the peak T cell response. Conclusions about previously exposed vaccinees are limited because only six or seven AZD1222 recipients were SARS-CoV-2 seropositive at baseline. A significant rise in spike-specific TCR breadth and depth was observed after two AZD1222 doses relative to day 0 and relative to MenACWY recipients. Reportedly, close to half of the unique spike-specific TCRs recognized epitopes lying outside the regions that are mutated in the B.1.351 and B.1.1.7 variants. In the small 56-69-year group, the increase in depth fell short of significance, most likely because of low power. Vaccine-associated CD4 TCRs spanned the whole spike protein, with dominant responses in regions 160-218 and 743-854.

A note on this clone: What antigen it recognizes has not been identified. No per-base quality is available; no much larger clone lies one base away.

The CDR3 regions of human TCRbeta chains were subjected to immunosequencing. In the authors' own workflow: TCRs in the repertoires were matched against a reference library of SARS-CoV-2-specific TCRs that had been generated with the MIRA antigen-specificity platform. Breadth was defined as the fraction of unique TCRs that were SARS-CoV-2-associated. Depth was defined as the fraction of total T cells that were SARS-CoV-2-associated. Each spike-specific TCR was assigned to its reactive spike region and to a CD4 or CD8 class using the MIRA data. Log10-transformed breadth and depth values were compared by one-way ANOVA with Sidak's multiple comparisons tests. TCRdb re-hosts the immuneACCESS table, in-frame sequences only. Its copies lack some clones; in the studies checked, an unresolved V gene accounts for under half of them, and the cause for the rest is not known. V and J calls plus clone size are reproduced from that table; the DNA served to infer D and trimming. The sample table records about 180,000 clones; about 90% of these occur just once. Of the sample, about 8% falls within the top ten clones.

The time point label, read with the paper, signifies: baseline before first vaccination. Vaccinee samples came from UK trials COV001 and COV002, including a single-blind randomized controlled phase 2/3 trial of AZD1222 (ChAdOx1 nCoV-19) in healthy adults. Trial participant PBMC samples were collected at day 0 and day 28 after the second dose for TCRbeta chain sequencing. The germline V gene supplies CDR1 KGHDR and CDR2 SFDVKD. From the cysteine through the phenylalanine, the CDR3 covers 17 amino acids. Only the CDR3 region is kept as DNA, spanning 51 bases read in frame from base 1. The germline V and J ends show losses of 4 bases and 0 bases respectively, and no gene match explains 6 bases of the junction.

The chain couples TRBV24-1 to TRBJ2-2; TRBD1 matches 8 bases in the middle. The material was peripheral blood, obtained on day 0 of AZD1222 vaccination. The sequence came from an adult in good health. The nucleotides are TGTGCCACCAGTGACCGGTCCAGGGGGCCGAACACCGGGGAGCTGTTTTTT. It specifies CATSDRSRGPNTGELFF.